The T cell receptor (beta chain) under discussion was sequenced for a study of cytomegalovirus exposure and HLA in healthy donors. Notes on this clone: Its target is not known.

General study points: Exclusion applied to some V segments, including TRBV6-2 and TRBV6-3, as they were indistinguishable.

The CDR3 sequence is 14 residues long. Between the trimmed V and J ends, which lost 7 bases and 2 bases, there was a span of 12 bases. Germline CDR1 is PRHDT and CDR2 is FYEKMQ (reference sequence). The study ran its PCR with 60 Vbeta and 13 Jbeta primers. The data were produced by immunoSEQ multiplex PCR, yet TCRdb's version contains in-frame clones alone and is incomplete. The sample consists of approximately 190,000 clones, about nine tenths of them appearing once. Sequencing was performed on PBMCs. This receptor was obtained from a boy under 10 years old in good health and CMV-seronegative. This rearrangement joins TRBV13 to TRBJ2-1, with D perhaps matching TRBD2 (5 bases). The DNA of the CDR3 is TGTGCCAGCACCCATGGGGAGACCTACAATGAGCAGTTCTTC. Amino acids: CASTHGETYNEQFF.